A single sample gave rise to the 7 T cell receptor beta chains below, sequenced in a study of PD-1 blockade in classical Hodgkin lymphoma. Measured with immunoSEQ multiplex PCR; TCRdb has only the in-frame clones, and not every one. The table includes tens of thousands of clones, 85% to 90% detected once. All patients experienced relapse after autologous stem cell transplantation, and brentuximab vedotin exposure was variable. Sequencing used peripheral blood mononuclear cells (PBMCs), obtained before the second cycle of nivolumab. These receptors all stem from a human donor with classical Hodgkin lymphoma.

This chain joins TRBV5-1 and TRBJ1-6, with D hard to call. Trimming pared 2 bases from V and 8 bases from J, leaving 8 bases between. The CDR3 contains 13 residues. Germline CDR1 is SGHRS and CDR2 is YFSETQ. CDR3: CASSLQQDSPLHF. CDR3 bases: TGCGCCAGCAGCTTACAGCAGGATTCACCCCTCCACTTT.

This clone came up once. As DNA, the CDR3 is TGTGCCAGCAGTCATCACATTCCGGGACCTCAAGAGACCCAGTACTTC. Amino acid sequence: CASSHHIPGPQETQYF. V and J are TRBV6-6 and TRBJ2-5, with D perhaps assigned TRBD1 or TRBD2 (5 bases each). Germline V lookup: CDR1 MNHNY, CDR2 SVGAGI (reference sequence). The length of the CDR3 is 16 residues. The V end was cut by 5 bases, the J end by 2 bases, with 18 bases between.

The rearrangement uses TRBV28 and TRBJ1-4; D might be TRBD1 (6 bases). The CDR3 spans 14 residues. V was cut by 3 bases and J by 10 bases, with 15 bases left in between. In germline, CDR1 is MDHEN, CDR2 SYDVKM. The CDR3, as DNA: TGTGCCAGCAGTTTTGTAGAGGGGGGAGGAAAACTGTTTTTT. This gives the protein CASSFVEGGGKLFF.

This chain joins TRBV5-4 and TRBJ1-4, with D possibly matching TRBD1 (6 bases). The CDR3 extends over 14 amino acids. Germline V CDR1 and CDR2: SGHNT, YYREEE (reference sequence). V was clipped by 2 bases and J by 4 bases, with 9 bases between them. The DNA of the CDR3 is TGTGCCAGCAGCTTTGACAGGTTTAATGAAAAACTGTTTTTT. Its translation: CASSFDRFNEKLFF.

V gene TRBV21-1 combines with J gene TRBJ1-5; TRBD1, the D gene given by the table, was not confirmed from the DNA. TRBV21-1 is a pseudogene segment. This CDR3 is built from 15 residues. CDR3 protein: CASSSDRVGIQPQHF. In DNA form, the CDR3 reads TGTGCCAGCAGTTCGGACAGGGTGGGGATCCAGCCCCAGCATTTT.

The chain has TRBV6-1 and TRBJ1-2; no clear D gene. Germline V lookup: CDR1 MNHNS, CDR2 SASEGT. Trimming took 1 base from V and 0 from J, leaving 9 bases between them. This CDR3 region has 15 residues. This chain's CDR3 is CASSEVDSSNYGYTF. The DNA of the CDR3 is TGTGCCAGCAGTGAAGTAGACTCATCTAACTATGGCTACACCTTC.

The rearrangement joins TRBV11-2 to TRBJ1-2; 10 bases align to TRBD1. Germline V gene lookup returns CDR1 SGHAT and CDR2 FQNNGV. The junction had 10 bases not matched to a gene; V was cut back by 10 bases and J by 8 bases. CDR3 length equals 13 residues. In DNA, the CDR3 is TGTGCCACTTCGACAGGGGGCGAGGGAGGCTACACCTTC. Translation: CATSTGGEGGYTF.